Described below is a single TCR beta chain sequence and its context. Its antigen is unknown. TCRdb independently ran MiXCR on the 5' RACE reads; one entry per CDR3 protein. The sample records some 190,000 distinct CDR3 sequences, about a sixth being singletons. The data were taken from a study of T-cell memory formation after mild COVID-19. This CDR3 has 14 residues. V was cut by 5 bases and J by 2 bases, with 12 bases left in between. The V gene's germline CDR1 is SGHTA and CDR2 FQGTGA. Findings of the study overall: Chiefly within CM and EM were the contracting CD4+ clones; CD8+ ones were within EMRA.

The chain joins TRBV7-3 to TRBJ2-5; possible D gene TRBD2, 6 bases. The receptor was derived from an adult woman who had mild COVID-19 (a few samples of this study predate the infection). Cell type and time point are not known. The sample taken for sequencing was PBMCs or a T cell subset sorted from them (not recorded which). The CDR3 reads CASSLPGLQETQYF. The CDR3 DNA reads TGTGCCAGCAGCCTGCCGGGACTTCAAGAGACCCAGTACTTC.